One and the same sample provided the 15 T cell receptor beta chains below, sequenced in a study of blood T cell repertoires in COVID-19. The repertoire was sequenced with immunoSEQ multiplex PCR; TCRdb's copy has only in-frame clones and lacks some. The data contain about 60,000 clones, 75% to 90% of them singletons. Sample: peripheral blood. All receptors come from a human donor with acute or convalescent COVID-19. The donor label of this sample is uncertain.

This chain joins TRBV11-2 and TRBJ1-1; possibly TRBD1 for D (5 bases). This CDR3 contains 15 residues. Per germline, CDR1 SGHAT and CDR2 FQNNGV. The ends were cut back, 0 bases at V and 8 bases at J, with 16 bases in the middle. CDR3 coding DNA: TGTGCCAGCAGCTTAGACGGCGGGGGAAGGTCCGAAGCTTTCTTT. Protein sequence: CASSLDGGGRSEAFF.

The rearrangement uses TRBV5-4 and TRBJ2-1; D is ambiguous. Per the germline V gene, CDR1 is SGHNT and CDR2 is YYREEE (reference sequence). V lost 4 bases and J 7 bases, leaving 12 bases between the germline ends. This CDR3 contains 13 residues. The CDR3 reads CASSPGSQNEQFF. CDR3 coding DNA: TGTGCCAGCAGCCCCGGGTCGCAAAATGAGCAGTTCTTC. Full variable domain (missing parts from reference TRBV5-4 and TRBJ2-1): ETGVTQSPTHLIKTRGQQVTLRCSSQSGHNTVSWYQQALGQGPQFIFQYYREEENGRGNFPPRFSGLQFPNYSSELNVNALELDDSALYLCASSPGSQNEQFFGPGTRLTVL.

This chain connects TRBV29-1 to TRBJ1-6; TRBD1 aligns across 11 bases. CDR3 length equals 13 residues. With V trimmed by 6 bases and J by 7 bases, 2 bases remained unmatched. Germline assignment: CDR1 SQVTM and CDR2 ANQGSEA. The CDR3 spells CSVGDRGNSPLHF. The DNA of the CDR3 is TGCAGCGTCGGGGACAGGGGGAATTCACCCCTCCACTTT.

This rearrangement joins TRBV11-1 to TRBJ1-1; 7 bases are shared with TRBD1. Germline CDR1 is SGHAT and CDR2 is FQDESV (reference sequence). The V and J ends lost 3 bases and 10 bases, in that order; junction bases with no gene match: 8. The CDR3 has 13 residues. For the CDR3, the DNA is TGTGCCAGCAGCTTTACAGGGGCCGGCGGAGCTTTCTTT. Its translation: CASSFTGAGGAFF.

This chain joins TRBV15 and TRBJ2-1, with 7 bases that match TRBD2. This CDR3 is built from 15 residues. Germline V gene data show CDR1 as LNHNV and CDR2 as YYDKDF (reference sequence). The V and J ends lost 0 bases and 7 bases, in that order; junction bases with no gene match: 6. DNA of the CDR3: TGTGCCACCAGCAGAGATGGACACGGGGGGAATGAGCAGTTCTTC. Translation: CATSRDGHGGNEQFF. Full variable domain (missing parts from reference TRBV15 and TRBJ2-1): DAMVIQNPRYQVTQFGKPVTLSCSQTLNHNVMYWYQQKSSQAPKLLFHYYDKDFNNEADTPDNFQSRRPNTSFCFLDIRSPGLGDTAMYLCATSRDGHGGNEQFFGPGTRLTVL.

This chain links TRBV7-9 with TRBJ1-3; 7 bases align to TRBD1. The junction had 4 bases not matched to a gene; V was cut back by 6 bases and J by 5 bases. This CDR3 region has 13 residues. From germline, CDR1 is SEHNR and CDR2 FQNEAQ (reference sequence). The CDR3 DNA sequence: TGTGCCAGCAGACAGGGGCCGAGAAACACCATATATTTT. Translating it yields CASRQGPRNTIYF. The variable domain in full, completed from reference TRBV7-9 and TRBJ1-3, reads DTGVSQNPRHKITKRGQNVTFRCDPISEHNRLYWYRQTLGQGPEFLTYFQNEAQLEKSRLLSDRFSAERPKGSFSTLEIQRTEQGDSAMYLCASRQGPRNTIYFGEGSWLTVV.

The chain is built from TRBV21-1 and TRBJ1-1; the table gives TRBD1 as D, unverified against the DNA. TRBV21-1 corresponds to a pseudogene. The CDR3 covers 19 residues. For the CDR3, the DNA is TGTGCCAGCAGCAAACGGGTGGTGGGGACAGGGTACCTGAGGACTGAAGCTTTCTTT. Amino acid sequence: CASSKRVVGTGYLRTEAFF.

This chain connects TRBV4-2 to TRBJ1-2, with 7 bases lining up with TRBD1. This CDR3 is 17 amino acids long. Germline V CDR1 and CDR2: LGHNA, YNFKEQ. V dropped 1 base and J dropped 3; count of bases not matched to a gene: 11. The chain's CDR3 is CASSQAGQGGVDYGYTF. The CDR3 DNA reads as TGTGCCAGCAGCCAAGCGGGGCAGGGGGGCGTGGACTATGGCTACACCTTC.

The DNA for the CDR3 is TGTGCCAGTAGCCCAACGGGTGGGTCCCAGTACTTC. This codes for CASSPTGGSQYF. V is TRBV19 and J is TRBJ2-5; no definite D call. The germline gives CDR1 LNHDA, CDR2 SQIVND (reference sequence). V was clipped by 6 bases and J by 9 bases, with 14 bases between them. The CDR3 is 12 residues long.

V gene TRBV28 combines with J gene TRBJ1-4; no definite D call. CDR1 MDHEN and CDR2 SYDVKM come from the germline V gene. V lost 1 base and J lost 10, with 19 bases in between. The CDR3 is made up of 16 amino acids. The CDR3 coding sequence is TGTGCCAGCAGTTTATTCCCATCCACTTCAACCGGAAAACTGTTTTTT. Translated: CASSLFPSTSTGKLFF. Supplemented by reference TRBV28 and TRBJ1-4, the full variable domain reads DVKVTQSSRYLVKRTGEKVFLECVQDMDHENMFWYRQDPGLGLRLIYFSYDVKMKEKGDIPEGYSVSREKKERFSLILESASTNQTSMYLCASSLFPSTSTGKLFFGSGTQLSVL.

The CDR3 DNA follows: TGTGCCAGCAGCCCAGACAGGGGGCATCAGCCCCAGCATTTT. It specifies CASSPDRGHQPQHF. The chain couples TRBV6-6 to TRBJ1-5; 10 bases align to TRBD1. Germline V lookup: CDR1 MNHNY, CDR2 SVGAGI (reference sequence). The CDR3 runs to 14 residues. The J segment lost 5 bases and the V segment lost 6 bases, leaving 4 bases of the junction unmatched.

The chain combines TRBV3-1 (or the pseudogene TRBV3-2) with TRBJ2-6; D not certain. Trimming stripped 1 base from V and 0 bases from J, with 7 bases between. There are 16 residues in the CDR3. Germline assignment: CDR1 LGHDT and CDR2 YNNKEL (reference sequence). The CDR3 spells CASSQVRFSGANVLTF. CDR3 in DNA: TGTGCCAGCAGCCAAGTGAGGTTCTCTGGGGCCAACGTCCTGACTTTC.

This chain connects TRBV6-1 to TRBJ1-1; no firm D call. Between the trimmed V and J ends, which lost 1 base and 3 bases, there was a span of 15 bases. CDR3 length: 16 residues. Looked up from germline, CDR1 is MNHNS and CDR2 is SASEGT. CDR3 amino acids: CASSEDPAPGDTEAFF. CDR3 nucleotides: TGTGCCAGCAGTGAAGACCCAGCCCCCGGGGACACTGAAGCTTTCTTT.

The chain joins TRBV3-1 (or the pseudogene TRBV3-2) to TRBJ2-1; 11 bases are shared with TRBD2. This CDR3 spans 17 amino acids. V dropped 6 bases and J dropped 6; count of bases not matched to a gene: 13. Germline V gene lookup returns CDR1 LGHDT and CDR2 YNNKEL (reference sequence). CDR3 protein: CASSPTSGAGGSNEQFF. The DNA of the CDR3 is TGTGCCAGCAGTCCGACTAGCGGGGCGGGGGGATCCAATGAGCAGTTCTTC.

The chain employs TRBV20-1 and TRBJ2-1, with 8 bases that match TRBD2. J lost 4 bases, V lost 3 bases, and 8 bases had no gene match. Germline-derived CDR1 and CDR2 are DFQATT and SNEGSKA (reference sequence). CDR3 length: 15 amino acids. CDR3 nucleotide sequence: TGCAGTGCTAGTCACCGGGGGGGAATTTACAATGAGCAGTTCTTC. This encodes CSASHRGGIYNEQFF.